This T cell receptor beta chain stems from a study of shared clonotypes between healthy human individuals. The study's findings and limits: Compared with clonotypes that all four donors shared, non-shared clonotypes had lower generation probabilities. A handful of donors showed sharing of around 5% of naive CD4 clonotypes. Deeper or shallower sequencing was expected to change how clonotypes are shared among donors.

This clone was detected once. Its antigen is not known. CDR1 and CDR2 from the germline V gene are SGHAT and FQNNGV. This CDR3 is 15 amino acids long. V was pared by 2 bases and J by 8 bases, with 16 bases between. Terminally differentiated effector memory CD45RA+ cells were left out of the naive CD8 fraction, which was CD45RO-negative and positively selected for CCR7. Adult Caucasians living in Nashville, Tennessee made up all of the donors. Clones were sequenced by immunoSEQ multiplex PCR, and TCRdb holds only the in-frame ones, with some missing. In the table there are 2 million to 2.5 million clones, about 92% of which are singletons.

Sample: naive CD8+ T cells from PBMCs. This receptor was taken from a young man in good health. Some clones in this sample may be carry-over from other donors' samples. V gene TRBV11-2 combines with J gene TRBJ2-1, with D possibly TRBD2 on 5 matching bases. In nucleotides, the CDR3 is TGTGCCAGCAGCTTATACCGCGGGTTTTTGGATGAGCAGTTCTTC. Its protein product is CASSLYRGFLDEQFF.